One and the same sample provided the 15 T cell receptor beta chains below, sequenced in a study of shared clonotypes between healthy human individuals. Generated by immunoSEQ multiplex PCR, the TCRdb table keeps only in-frame clones and is missing some. The top ten hold about 0.37% of the sample, which has approximately 2.3 million clones, approximately 93% seen once. What was sequenced was naive CD4+ T cells from PBMCs. Subset of the sample: CD45RA+ positively selected. These receptor sequences come from a man aged 18 to 30 in good health. Some clones in this sample may be carry-over from other donors' samples.

Points on this clone: This sample includes further DNA sequences coding for the same CDR3. The V call is TRBV7-3, the J call TRBJ2-2; D unclear. Trimming removed 2 bases at V and 5 bases at J, with 15 bases between. The CDR3 runs 16 residues. Per germline, CDR1 SGHTA and CDR2 FQGTGA. The CDR3: CASSLSSVIGTGELFF. DNA for the CDR3: TGTGCCAGCAGCTTATCATCGGTCATTGGAACCGGGGAGCTGTTTTTT.

This clone was detected once. The chain has TRBV5-4 and TRBJ2-1; tentative D call: TRBD2 (6 bases). In germline, CDR1 is SGHNT, CDR2 YYREEE (reference sequence). V was trimmed by 3 bases and J by 4 bases, leaving 23 bases between them. The CDR3 totals 18 residues. CDR3 residues: CASSSGAGRSRSYNEQFF. The CDR3 nucleotides are TGTGCCAGCAGCTCGGGTGCAGGGAGGTCTCGTTCGTACAATGAGCAGTTCTTC.

The rearrangement links TRBV5-1 to TRBJ1-2; D uncertain. CDR1 is SGHRS, CDR2 YFSETQ, per germline. CDR3 length: 14 amino acids. V lost 4 bases and J 2 bases, leaving 12 bases between the germline ends. The CDR3 DNA is TGCGCCAGCAGCCGGCCGGATGCCAACTATGGCTACACCTTC. It is translated as CASSRPDANYGYTF.

The gene calls are TRBV18 and TRBJ1-6; TRBD1 matches at 7 bases. The CDR3 loop spans 14 amino acids. V lost 3 bases, J lost 8 bases, and 4 bases stayed unmatched. CDR1 is KGHSH, CDR2 LQKENI, per germline. The CDR3 here is CASSPSTGDSPLHF. CDR3 coding DNA: TGTGCCAGCTCACCTTCAACAGGGGATTCACCCCTCCACTTT.

This clone is a singleton in its sample. J is TRBJ2-1 and V is TRBV7-8; 9 bases fit TRBD1. Trimming took 10 bases from V and 8 from J; bases not matched to a gene: 12. The CDR3 covers 14 residues. Germline V CDR1 and CDR2: SGHVS, FQNEAQ. CDR3 sequence reads: CATRGDRVLHEQFF. CDR3 sequence (DNA): TGTGCCACCCGGGGGGACAGGGTCCTCCATGAGCAGTTCTTC.

The chain employs TRBV6-6 and TRBJ2-7, with 9 bases matching TRBD1. Per germline, CDR1 MNHNY and CDR2 SVGAGI (reference sequence). J was trimmed by 4 bases and V by 5 bases; bases with no gene match: 9. The CDR3 is made up of 15 amino acids. The CDR3 DNA reads TGTGCCAGCAGTAACTGGCCGGGACAGGGATACGAGCAGTACTTC. This sequence encodes CASSNWPGQGYEQYF.

This chain uses TRBV7-9 with TRBJ1-4; 7 bases align to TRBD1. In germline, CDR1 is SEHNR, CDR2 FQNEAQ (reference sequence). V dropped 3 bases and J dropped 4; count of bases not matched to a gene: 8. The CDR3 has 16 amino acids. This CDR3 reads CASSFLGDRNNEKLFF. The CDR3 region has the DNA TGTGCCAGCAGCTTCTTAGGGGACAGAAATAATGAAAAACTGTTTTTT. The full variable domain, in which reference TRBV7-9 and TRBJ1-4 provide the parts outside the CDR3, is DTGVSQNPRHKITKRGQNVTFRCDPISEHNRLYWYRQTLGQGPEFLTYFQNEAQLEKSRLLSDRFSAERPKGSFSTLEIQRTEQGDSAMYLCASSFLGDRNNEKLFFGSGTQLSVL.

V usage is TRBV4-2 and J usage is TRBJ2-5, with 8 positions matching TRBD2. The CDR3 runs to 17 residues. Germline trimming cut 0 bases from V and 1 base from J; bases unmatched to any gene: 7. Germline V gene sequence: CDR1 LGHNA, CDR2 YNFKEQ. The CDR3 region is CASSQDLWLAGQETQYF. The CDR3 DNA reads TGTGCCAGCAGCCAAGATTTATGGCTAGCGGGCCAAGAGACCCAGTACTTC.

V usage is TRBV28 and J usage is TRBJ2-2, with 10 bases fitting TRBD2. Germline V gene data show CDR1 as MDHEN and CDR2 as SYDVKM. J gave up 3 bases and V 8 bases, and 6 bases lay outside the gene matches. The CDR3 loop spans 15 amino acids. CDR3 residues: CASELAGLDTGELFF. For the CDR3, the DNA is TGTGCCAGCGAACTAGCGGGATTGGACACCGGGGAGCTGTTTTTT.

This chain links TRBV9 with TRBJ2-1, with TRBD2 matching over 10 bases. From germline, CDR1 is SGDLS and CDR2 YYNGEE. The CDR3 covers 16 residues. V dropped 1 base and J dropped 5; count of bases not matched to a gene: 6. CDR3 nucleotide sequence: TGTGCCAGCAGCGTATCCAGCGGGAGGGTTCACAATGAGCAGTTCTTC. Translating it yields CASSVSSGRVHNEQFF.

In the case of this clone: Other nucleotide sequences from this sample produce the same CDR3. This chain's CDR3 is CASSYSSGTNTGELFF. The DNA of the CDR3 is TGTGCCAGCAGTTACTCCAGCGGTACGAACACCGGGGAGCTGTTTTTT. The V and J genes are TRBV6-5 and TRBJ2-2, with D possibly TRBD2 on 5 matching bases. CDR1 is MNHEY and CDR2 is SVGAGI in the germline V gene. The CDR3 is 16 amino acids. Trimming left V 0 bases short and J 0 bases short, with 8 bases between.

The gene calls are TRBV9 and TRBJ2-3; D is undetermined. The CDR3 length is 15 residues. Deletions cut 1 base from V and 3 bases from J, with 12 bases between. The germline gives CDR1 SGDLS, CDR2 YYNGEE. The CDR3 DNA reads TGTGCCAGCAGCGTATTGAGACAAGAAACAGATACGCAGTATTTT. It yields the protein CASSVLRQETDTQYF.

The gene calls are TRBV5-1 and TRBJ2-5, with 15 nucleotides matching TRBD2. Germline-derived CDR1 and CDR2 are SGHRS and YFSETQ. The junction had 11 bases not matched to a gene; V was cut back by 4 bases and J by 4 bases. The CDR3 covers 18 residues. CDR3 nucleotides: TGCGCCAGCAGCCCCCGGACTAGCGGGAGGGCCTTAGGAGAGACCCAGTACTTC. Protein sequence: CASSPRTSGRALGETQYF.

This rearrangement joins TRBV12-5 to TRBJ2-3; 12 bases are a match to TRBD2. V lost 5 bases, J lost 4 bases, and 7 bases stayed unmatched. The germline CDR1 and CDR2 sequences are LGHNT and FRNRAP. CDR3 length: 16 amino acids. The CDR3 DNA sequence: TGTGCTAGTGGTCTGACTAGCGGGAGCTTTGCAGATACGCAGTATTTT. It specifies CASGLTSGSFADTQYF.

This chain uses TRBV10-3 with TRBJ2-3; no clear D. The germline V gene encodes CDR1 ENHRY and CDR2 SYGVKD. This CDR3 is built from 13 residues. Trimming took 3 bases from V and 5 from J, leaving 9 bases between them. The CDR3 DNA reads as TGTGCCATCAGTGATACCCCCCAAGATACGCAGTATTTT. This sequence encodes CAISDTPQDTQYF.